These 20 T cell receptor beta chains originate from one sample sequenced in a study of blood T cell repertoires in COVID-19. Only in-frame clones appear in the TCRdb table, and some are missing; sequencing was by immunoSEQ multiplex PCR. The sample yields 300,000 or so clones, 80% to 90% seen once. What was sequenced was peripheral blood. These receptors all come from a woman aged 40-49 years with acute or convalescent COVID-19.

The V and J genes are TRBV19 and TRBJ1-5, with TRBD1 matching 12 bases. Germline CDR1 reads LNHDA; CDR2 reads SQIVND (reference sequence). The ends lost 6 bases at V and 6 bases at J; junction bases unmatched: 3. The CDR3 is made up of 14 amino acids. CDR3 in amino acids: CASSGTGGFQPQHF. The DNA of the CDR3 is TGTGCCAGTAGCGGGACAGGGGGCTTTCAGCCCCAGCATTTT.

V and J are TRBV29-1 and TRBJ2-5; D may be TRBD1 (5 bases). Trimming shortened V by 3 bases and J by 7 bases, and 12 bases separated the two germline ends. This CDR3 is built from 12 residues. CDR1 is SQVTM and CDR2 is ANQGSEA in the germline V gene. The CDR3 region has the DNA TGCAGCGTTGATGTCAGGGCTCGGACCCAGTACTTC. Protein product: CSVDVRARTQYF.

The V call is TRBV3-1 (or the pseudogene TRBV3-2), the J call TRBJ1-2, with TRBD1 identical over 7 bases. CDR1 is LGHDT, CDR2 YNNKEL, per germline (reference sequence). The CDR3 loop spans 18 amino acids. The V gene end was trimmed by 1 base and the J gene end by 5 bases; junction bases not matched to a gene: 16. CDR3 nucleotide sequence: TGTGCCAGCAGCCAAGCGGGCCACCCGGGACAGTGGCCATATGGCTACACCTTC. This encodes CASSQAGHPGQWPYGYTF.

The rearrangement links TRBV25-1 to TRBJ1-5; tentative D call: TRBD1 (5 bases). CDR3 length: 14 residues. Germline V gene sequence: CDR1 MGHDK, CDR2 SYGVNS. Deletions cut 4 bases from V and 2 bases from J, with 9 bases between. The CDR3 sequence: CASSAGMGNQPQHF. CDR3 DNA sequence: TGTGCCAGCAGTGCAGGGATGGGCAATCAGCCCCAGCATTTT. Using reference TRBV25-1 and TRBJ1-5 for the parts outside the CDR3, the full variable domain is EADIYQTPRYLVIGTGKKITLECSQTMGHDKMYWYQQDPGMELHLIHYSYGVNSTEKGDLSSESTVSRIRTEHFPLTLESARPSHTSQYLCASSAGMGNQPQHFGDGTRLSIL.

This sequence joins TRBV5-6 and TRBJ1-2; 7 bases line up with TRBD1. Trimming took 4 bases from V and 7 from J; bases not matched to a gene: 16. Germline V gives CDR1 SGHDT, CDR2 YYEEEE. CDR3 size: 16 residues. CDR3 sequence reads: CASSPGGGQGGSGYTF. The CDR3 nucleotides are TGTGCCAGCAGCCCCGGCGGGGGGCAGGGGGGGAGTGGCTACACCTTC.

This chain joins TRBV2 and TRBJ1-6; 10 bases agree with TRBD1. Germline loops: CDR1 SNHLY, CDR2 FYNNEI. The trim removed 6 bases at V and 8 bases at J, leaving 1 base unmatched. The CDR3 consists of 13 residues. CDR3 nucleotides: TGTGCCAGCAGCGGGACAGGGGATTCACCCCTCCACTTT. It codes for CASSGTGDSPLHF.

The chain links TRBV10-3 to TRBJ1-1; TRBD1 matches 12 bases. Germline trimming cut 6 bases from V and 5 bases from J; bases unmatched to any gene: 7. The CDR3 extends over 15 amino acids. Germline loops: CDR1 ENHRY, CDR2 SYGVKD. CDR3 in DNA: TGTGCCATCAGGGGGACAGGGGGCCCAACTACTGAAGCTTTCTTT. This translates into CAIRGTGGPTTEAFF.

This clone was detected once. The V and J genes are TRBV24-1 and TRBJ2-1; TRBD2 aligns across 9 bases. The CDR3 sequence is 15 residues long. Germline values: CDR1 KGHDR, CDR2 SFDVKD. V was clipped by 5 bases and J by 5 bases; unmatched bases: 6. DNA for the CDR3: TGTGCCACCAGTGGGGCGGGGGGGCCGGACAATGAGCAGTTCTTC. Protein product: CATSGAGGPDNEQFF.

The chain couples TRBV25-1 to TRBJ1-2; D is unresolved. Germline CDR1 is MGHDK and CDR2 is SYGVNS. The CDR3 loop spans 12 amino acids. Trimming removed 5 bases from V and 2 bases from J, with 6 bases in between. CDR3 sequence: CASSRENYGYTF. CDR3 coding DNA: TGTGCCAGCAGTCGAGAGAACTATGGCTACACCTTC.

The chain combines TRBV27 with TRBJ1-5, with 9 bases lining up with TRBD1. V shed 8 bases and J 4 bases; nucleotides not matched to a gene: 6. Germline CDR1 MNHEY, CDR2 SMNVEV (reference sequence). The CDR3 runs to 14 residues. The CDR3 loop reads CASGGQGLNQPQHF. The DNA of the CDR3 is TGTGCCAGCGGCGGACAGGGGTTAAATCAGCCCCAGCATTTT.

The chain links TRBV9 to TRBJ2-2; TRBD1 is a possible D gene (5 bases). CDR3 size: 14 residues. The germline gives CDR1 SGDLS, CDR2 YYNGEE. The V and J ends lost 6 bases and 4 bases respectively, with 13 bases between them. The CDR3 spells CASNQGGGTGELFF. The CDR3, as DNA: TGTGCCAGCAACCAGGGTGGCGGCACCGGGGAGCTGTTTTTT. Using reference TRBV9 and TRBJ2-2 for the parts outside the CDR3, the full variable domain is DSGVTQTPKHLITATGQRVTLRCSPRSGDLSVYWYQQSLDQGLQFLIQYYNGEERAKGNILERFSAQQFPDLHSELNLSSLELGDSALYFCASNQGGGTGELFFGEGSRLTVL.

This clone occurred a few times. The chain combines TRBV5-1 with TRBJ1-2; a possible D gene is TRBD1 (6 bases). Germline CDR1 is SGHRS and CDR2 is YFSETQ. The CDR3 has 15 residues. Deletions cut 5 bases from V and 5 bases from J, with 19 bases between. Here the CDR3 reads CASSLHRVIAYGYTF. The CDR3, as DNA: TGCGCCAGCAGTTTGCACAGGGTAATCGCATATGGCTACACCTTC.

The chain recombines TRBV5-1 with TRBJ1-1, with TRBD1 as a possible D gene (5 bases). This CDR3 spans 15 amino acids. V was cut by 3 bases and J by 8 bases, with 20 bases left in between. The V gene's germline CDR1 is SGHRS and CDR2 YFSETQ. CDR3 protein: CASSSLPGAGWEAFF. As DNA, the CDR3 is TGCGCCAGCAGCTCCCTACCTGGGGCAGGTTGGGAAGCTTTCTTT.

This chain connects TRBV9 to TRBJ1-4; D call uncertain. V was pared by 0 bases and J by 6 bases, with 12 bases between. Germline CDR1 and CDR2: SGDLS and YYNGEE. The CDR3 is made up of 15 amino acids. CDR3 residues: CASSVGQVWDEKLFF. CDR3 coding DNA: TGTGCCAGCAGCGTAGGGCAGGTATGGGATGAAAAACTGTTTTTT. Based on the CDR3 plus reference TRBV9 and TRBJ1-4, the full variable domain is DSGVTQTPKHLITATGQRVTLRCSPRSGDLSVYWYQQSLDQGLQFLIQYYNGEERAKGNILERFSAQQFPDLHSELNLSSLELGDSALYFCASSVGQVWDEKLFFGSGTQLSVL.

The chain couples TRBV6-1 to TRBJ1-5; D might be TRBD1 (6 bases). There are 16 residues in the CDR3. Germline V gives CDR1 MNHNS, CDR2 SASEGT. The V and J ends lost 2 bases and 2 bases respectively, with 13 bases between them. The CDR3 loop is CASSESVRGGNQPQHF. As DNA, the CDR3 is TGTGCCAGCAGTGAATCAGTCAGGGGTGGCAATCAGCCCCAGCATTTT.

The rearrangement joins TRBV7-6 to TRBJ2-2; D might be TRBD2 (7 bases). Looked up from germline, CDR1 is SGHVS and CDR2 is FNYEAQ. V was cut by 5 bases and J by 5 bases, with 18 bases left in between. The CDR3 extends over 16 amino acids. CDR3: CASSIAVGGRTGELFF. The CDR3 region has the DNA TGTGCCAGCAGCATCGCGGTGGGGGGGCGTACCGGGGAGCTGTTTTTT.

The chain links TRBV12-2 to TRBJ2-2; TRBD1, the table's D call, lacks a check against the DNA. TRBV12-2 is listed as a pseudogene. The CDR3 extends over 18 amino acids. The CDR3 protein is CASRLTPGDRVYAGELFF. CDR3 DNA sequence: TGTGCAAGTCGCTTAACCCCCGGGGACAGGGTATATGCCGGGGAGCTGTTTTTT.

The CDR3 coding sequence is TGTGCCTGGAGTCCCTCGGTCATCCTCTATGGCTACACCTTC. Its protein product is CAWSPSVILYGYTF. V and J are TRBV30 and TRBJ1-2, with D unclear. The CDR3 has 14 amino acids. The V gene's germline CDR1 is GTSNPN and CDR2 SVGIG (reference sequence). V was cut by 2 bases and J by 4 bases, with 14 bases left in between.

The chain employs TRBV4-1 and TRBJ2-7; D may be TRBD1 (6 bases). This CDR3 is built from 14 residues. The V end was cut by 4 bases, the J end by 5 bases, with 15 bases between. CDR1 and CDR2 from the germline V gene are MGHRA and YSYEKL. Written as DNA, the CDR3 is TGCGCCAGCAGCCGGATTCAGGGGAATGACGAGCAGTACGTC. Translation gives CASSRIQGNDEQYV.

This clone showed up just once. This rearrangement joins TRBV7-2 to TRBJ1-4, with 11 bases lining up with TRBD1. The length of the CDR3 is 14 residues. The germline V gene has CDR1 SGHTA and CDR2 FQGNSA. Trimming removed 8 bases from V and 7 bases from J; junction bases left unmatched: 6. DNA for the CDR3: TGTGCCAGCGCCCGGGACAGGGGGGGTGAAAAACTGTTTTTT. Translated, it gives CASARDRGGEKLFF.